The clone carrying this T cell receptor beta chain was seen only a few times. Here immunoSEQ multiplex PCR was the method, and the copy in TCRdb shows in-frame clones only, minus some. The table shows some 60,000 clones, with about 86% occurring only once. This sample was taken from a study of PD-L1 blockade in urothelial cancer. Trimming shortened V by 0 bases and J by 1 base, and 7 bases separated the two germline ends. Germline V gene sequence: CDR1 SGHDT, CDR2 YYEEEE. This CDR3 is 14 amino acids long. This TCR was recovered from a man aged 50 to 60 with urothelial cancer. J is TRBJ2-5 and V is TRBV5-6; possibly TRBD2 for D (5 bases). The sequencing here drew on PBMCs, taken around atezolizumab (anti-PD-L1) treatment. As DNA, the CDR3 is TGTGCCAGCAGCTTGGTTAGCGCCCAAGAGACCCAGTACTTC. It encodes CASSLVSAQETQYF.